This TCR beta chain appears in the sequencing data of a study of shared clonotypes between healthy human individuals. Profiled with immunoSEQ multiplex PCR; TCRdb holds only in-frame clones, not every one. The sample records approximately 1.9 million clones, 85% to 95% being singletons. This CDR3 is built from 16 residues. Deletions cut 4 bases from V and 8 bases from J, with 21 bases between. Germline CDR1 is SGHKS and CDR2 is YYEKEE (reference sequence). Cells designated naive CD8 were CD45RO-negative and were positively selected for CCR7, with terminally differentiated effector memory CD45RA+ cells excluded.

The genes are TRBV5-5 and TRBJ1-4; perhaps TRBD1 as D (6 bases). Material: naive CD8+ T cells from PBMCs. This TCR derives from a man aged 18 to 30 in good health. Some clones in this sample may be carry-over from other donors' samples. CDR3 bases: TGTGCCAGCAGCCGAGCCGGGACATCATTCGGGGAAAAACTGTTTTTT. Translated, it gives CASSRAGTSFGEKLFF.